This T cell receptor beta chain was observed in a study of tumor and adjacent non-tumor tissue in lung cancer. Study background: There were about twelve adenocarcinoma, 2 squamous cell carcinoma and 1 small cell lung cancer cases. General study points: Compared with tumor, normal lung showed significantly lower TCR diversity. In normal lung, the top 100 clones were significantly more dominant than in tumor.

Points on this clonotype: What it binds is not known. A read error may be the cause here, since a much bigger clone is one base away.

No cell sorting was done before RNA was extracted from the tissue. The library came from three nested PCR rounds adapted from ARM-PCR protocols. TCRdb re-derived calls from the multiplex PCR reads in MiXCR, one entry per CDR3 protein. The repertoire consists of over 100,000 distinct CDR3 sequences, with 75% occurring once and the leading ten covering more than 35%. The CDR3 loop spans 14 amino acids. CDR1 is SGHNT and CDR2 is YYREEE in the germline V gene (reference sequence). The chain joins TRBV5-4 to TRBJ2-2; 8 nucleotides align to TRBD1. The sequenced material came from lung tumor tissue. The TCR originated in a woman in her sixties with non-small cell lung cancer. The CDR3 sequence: CACSLRTGKGELFF. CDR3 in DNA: TGTGCCTGCAGCTTGCGGACAGGGAAGGGGGAGCTGTTTTTT.